A single sample gave rise to the 4 T cell receptor beta chains below, sequenced in a study of blood T cell repertoires in COVID-19. Here immunoSEQ multiplex PCR was the method, and the copy in TCRdb shows in-frame clones only, minus some. In the table there are about 200,000 clones, roughly 82% of which are singletons. Sequencing was performed on PBMCs or T cells enriched from blood (not recorded which). These receptors were taken from a man aged 35 to 55 who had recovered from COVID-19.

DNA for the CDR3: TGTGCCAGCAGCCAAGATCTACCAGATACGCAGTATTTT. Protein sequence: CASSQDLPDTQYF. V is TRBV4-2 and J is TRBJ2-3; D remains unclear. Germline CDR1 and CDR2: LGHNA and YNFKEQ. This CDR3 is 13 amino acids long. Trimming removed 0 bases at V and 4 bases at J, with 5 bases between.

The V call is TRBV10-3, the J call TRBJ1-1, with D possibly TRBD1 on 5 matching bases. Germline V gene data show CDR1 as ENHRY and CDR2 as SYGVKD. This CDR3 contains 14 residues. Trimming took off 8 bases at V and 5 bases at J, with 18 bases between the two ends. This CDR3 reads CAIGGRGSGTEAFF. CDR3 DNA: TGTGCCATCGGAGGGCGGGGGAGTGGAACTGAAGCTTTCTTT.

The CDR3 DNA follows: TGTGCCAGCAGCCCGGTGGGGGCAGAGGATTCACCCCTCCACTTT. Its protein is CASSPVGAEDSPLHF. J is TRBJ1-6 and V is TRBV9, with a possible D match to TRBD1 (6 bases). CDR1 is SGDLS, CDR2 YYNGEE, per germline. Trimming left V 4 bases short and J 8 bases short, with 16 bases between. The CDR3 length is 15 residues.

V and J are TRBV5-1 and TRBJ1-2, with 10 bases lining up with TRBD1. V shed 0 bases, J shed 8 bases, and the junction held 7 bases outside the gene matches. Germline CDR1 is SGHRS and CDR2 is YFSETQ. The CDR3 consists of 15 residues. CDR3 in amino acids: CASSLDSGTGEGYTF. The CDR3 DNA is TGCGCCAGCAGCTTGGATAGCGGGACAGGGGAAGGCTACACCTTC.